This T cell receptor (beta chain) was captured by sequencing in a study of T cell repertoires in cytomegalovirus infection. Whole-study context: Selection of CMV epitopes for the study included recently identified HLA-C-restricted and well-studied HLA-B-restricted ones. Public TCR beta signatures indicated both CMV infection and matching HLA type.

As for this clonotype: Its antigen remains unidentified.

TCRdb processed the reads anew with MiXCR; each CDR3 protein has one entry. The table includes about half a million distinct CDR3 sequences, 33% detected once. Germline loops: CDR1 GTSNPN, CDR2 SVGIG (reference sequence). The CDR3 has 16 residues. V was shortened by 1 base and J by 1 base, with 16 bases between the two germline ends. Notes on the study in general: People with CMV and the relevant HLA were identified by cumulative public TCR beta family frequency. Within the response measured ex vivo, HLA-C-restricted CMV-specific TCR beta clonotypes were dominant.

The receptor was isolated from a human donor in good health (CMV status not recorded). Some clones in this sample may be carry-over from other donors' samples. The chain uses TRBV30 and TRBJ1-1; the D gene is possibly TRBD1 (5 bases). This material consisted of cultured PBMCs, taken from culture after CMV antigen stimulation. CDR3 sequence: CAWSAFIRGTNTEAFF. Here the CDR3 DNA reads TGTGCCTGGAGTGCCTTCATCCGGGGGACGAACACTGAAGCTTTCTTT.